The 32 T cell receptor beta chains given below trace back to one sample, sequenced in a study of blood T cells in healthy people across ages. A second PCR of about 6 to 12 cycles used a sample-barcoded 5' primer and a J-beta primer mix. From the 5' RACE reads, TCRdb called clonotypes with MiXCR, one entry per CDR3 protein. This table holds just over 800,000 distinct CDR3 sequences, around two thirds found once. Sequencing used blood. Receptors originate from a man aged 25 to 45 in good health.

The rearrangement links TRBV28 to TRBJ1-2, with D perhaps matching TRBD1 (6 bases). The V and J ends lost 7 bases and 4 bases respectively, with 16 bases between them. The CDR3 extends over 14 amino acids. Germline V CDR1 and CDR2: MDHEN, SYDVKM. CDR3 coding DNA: TGTGCCAGCACCCCGGGACAAATAACCTATGGCTACACCTTC. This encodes CASTPGQITYGYTF.

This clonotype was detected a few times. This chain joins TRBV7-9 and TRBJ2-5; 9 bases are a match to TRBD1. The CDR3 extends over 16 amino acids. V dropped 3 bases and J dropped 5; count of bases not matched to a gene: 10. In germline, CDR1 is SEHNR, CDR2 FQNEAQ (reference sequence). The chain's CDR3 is CASSFPPQGARETQYF. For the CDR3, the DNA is TGTGCCAGCAGCTTTCCCCCACAGGGGGCTCGGGAGACCCAGTACTTC.

This chain's CDR3 is CASGETAAGANVLTF. The CDR3, as DNA: TGTGCCAGCGGAGAGACAGCGGCCGGGGCCAACGTCCTGACTTTC. V is TRBV13 and J is TRBJ2-6; D is tentatively TRBD1 or TRBD2 (5 bases each). Trimming removed 8 bases from V and 4 bases from J, with 15 bases in between. The germline V gene has CDR1 PRHDT and CDR2 FYEKMQ (reference sequence). The CDR3 sequence is 15 residues long. Using reference TRBV13 and TRBJ2-6 for the parts outside the CDR3, the full variable domain is AAGVIQSPRHLIKEKRETATLKCYPIPRHDTVYWYQQGPGQDPQFLISFYEKMQSDKGSIPDRFSAQQFSDYHSELNMSSLELGDSALYFCASGETAAGANVLTFGAGSRLTVL.

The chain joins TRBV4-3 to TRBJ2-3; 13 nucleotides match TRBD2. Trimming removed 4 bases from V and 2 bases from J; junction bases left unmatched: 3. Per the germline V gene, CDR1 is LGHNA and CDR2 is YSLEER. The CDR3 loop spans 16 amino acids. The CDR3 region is CASSLGTSGTTDTQYF. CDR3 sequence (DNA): TGCGCCAGCAGCCTAGGGACTAGCGGGACCACAGATACGCAGTATTTT.

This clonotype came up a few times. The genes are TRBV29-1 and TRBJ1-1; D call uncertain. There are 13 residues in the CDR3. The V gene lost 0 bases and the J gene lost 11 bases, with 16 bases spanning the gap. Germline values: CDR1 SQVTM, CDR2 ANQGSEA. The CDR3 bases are TGCAGCGTTGAAGATCTCGACGGACCAGAGGCTTTCTTT. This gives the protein CSVEDLDGPEAFF.

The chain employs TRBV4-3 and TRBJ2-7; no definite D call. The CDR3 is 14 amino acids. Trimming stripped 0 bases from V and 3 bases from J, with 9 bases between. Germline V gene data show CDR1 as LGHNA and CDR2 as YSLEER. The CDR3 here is CASSQDLLVYEQYF. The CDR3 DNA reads TGCGCCAGCAGCCAAGATCTCTTGGTCTACGAGCAGTACTTC.

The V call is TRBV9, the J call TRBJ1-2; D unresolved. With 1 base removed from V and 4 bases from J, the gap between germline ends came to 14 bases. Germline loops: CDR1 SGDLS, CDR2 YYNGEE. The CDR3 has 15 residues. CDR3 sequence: CASSVNAPEFYGYTF. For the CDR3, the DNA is TGTGCCAGCAGCGTAAACGCCCCGGAGTTCTATGGCTACACCTTC.

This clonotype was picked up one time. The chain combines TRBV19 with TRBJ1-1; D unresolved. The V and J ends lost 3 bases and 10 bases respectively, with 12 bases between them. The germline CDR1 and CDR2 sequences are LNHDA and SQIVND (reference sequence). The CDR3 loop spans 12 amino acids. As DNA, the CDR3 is TGTGCCAGTAGTATCCCGACCCGGGGAGCTTTCTTT. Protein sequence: CASSIPTRGAFF.

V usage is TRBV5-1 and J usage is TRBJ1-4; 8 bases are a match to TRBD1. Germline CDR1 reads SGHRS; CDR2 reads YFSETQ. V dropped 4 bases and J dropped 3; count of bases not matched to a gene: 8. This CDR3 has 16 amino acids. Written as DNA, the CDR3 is TGCGCCAGCAGCGTGCAGGGGGCTGGGGCTAATGAAAAACTGTTTTTT. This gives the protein CASSVQGAGANEKLFF.

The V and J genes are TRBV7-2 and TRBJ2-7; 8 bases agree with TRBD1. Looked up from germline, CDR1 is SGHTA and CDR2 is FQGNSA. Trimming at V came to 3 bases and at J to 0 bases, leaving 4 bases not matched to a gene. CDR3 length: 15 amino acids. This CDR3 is CASSLNRGSSYEQYF. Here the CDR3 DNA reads TGTGCCAGCAGCTTGAACAGGGGGAGCTCCTACGAGCAGTACTTC. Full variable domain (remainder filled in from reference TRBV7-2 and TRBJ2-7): GAGVSQSPSNKVTEKGKDVELRCDPISGHTALYWYRQSLGQGLEFLIYFQGNSAPDKSGLPSDRFSAERTGGSVSTLTIQRTQQEDSAVYLCASSLNRGSSYEQYFGPGTRLTVT.

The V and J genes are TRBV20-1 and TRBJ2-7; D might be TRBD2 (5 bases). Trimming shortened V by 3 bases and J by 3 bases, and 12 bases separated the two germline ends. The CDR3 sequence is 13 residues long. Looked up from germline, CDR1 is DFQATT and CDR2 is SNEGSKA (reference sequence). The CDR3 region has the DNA TGCAGTGCTAGCGCCTCGGGGATCTACGAGCAGTACTTC. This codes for CSASASGIYEQYF.

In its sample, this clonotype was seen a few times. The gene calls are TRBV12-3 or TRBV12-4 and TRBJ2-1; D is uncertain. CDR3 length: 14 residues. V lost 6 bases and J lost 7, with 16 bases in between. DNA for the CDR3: TGTGCCAGCAGCCTATGGAGCGCGAAGAATGAGCAGTTCTTC. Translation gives CASSLWSAKNEQFF.

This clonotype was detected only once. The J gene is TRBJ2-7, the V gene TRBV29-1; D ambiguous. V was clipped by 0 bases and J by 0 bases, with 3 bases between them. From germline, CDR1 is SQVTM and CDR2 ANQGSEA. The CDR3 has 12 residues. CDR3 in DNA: TGCAGCGTTGAAGACGCCTCCTACGAGCAGTACTTC. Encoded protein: CSVEDASYEQYF.

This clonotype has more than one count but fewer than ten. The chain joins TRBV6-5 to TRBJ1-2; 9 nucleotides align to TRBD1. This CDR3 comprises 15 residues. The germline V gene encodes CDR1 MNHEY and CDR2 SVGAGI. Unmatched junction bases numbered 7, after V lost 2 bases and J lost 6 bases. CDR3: CASSYRDRVVHGYTF. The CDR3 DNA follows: TGTGCCAGCAGTTACAGGGACAGGGTGGTCCATGGCTACACCTTC.

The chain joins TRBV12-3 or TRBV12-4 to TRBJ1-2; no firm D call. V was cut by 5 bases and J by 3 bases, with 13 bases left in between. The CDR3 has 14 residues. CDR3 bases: TGTGCCAGCAGTCGGACGGCAGAAGACTATGGCTACACCTTC. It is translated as CASSRTAEDYGYTF.

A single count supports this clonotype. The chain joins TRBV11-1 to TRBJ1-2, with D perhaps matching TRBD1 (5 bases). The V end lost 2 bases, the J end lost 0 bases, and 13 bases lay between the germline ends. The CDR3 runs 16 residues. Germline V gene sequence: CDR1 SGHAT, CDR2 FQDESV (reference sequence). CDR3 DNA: TGTGCCAGCAGCTTATTTGGAGACAGAGCTAACTATGGCTACACCTTC. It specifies CASSLFGDRANYGYTF.

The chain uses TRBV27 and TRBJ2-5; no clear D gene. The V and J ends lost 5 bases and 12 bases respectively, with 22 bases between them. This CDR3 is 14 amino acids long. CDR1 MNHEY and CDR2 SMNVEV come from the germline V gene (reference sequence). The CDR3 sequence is CASSPTVGFTREYF. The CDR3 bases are TGTGCCAGCAGTCCAACCGTCGGGTTCACTCGGGAGTACTTC.

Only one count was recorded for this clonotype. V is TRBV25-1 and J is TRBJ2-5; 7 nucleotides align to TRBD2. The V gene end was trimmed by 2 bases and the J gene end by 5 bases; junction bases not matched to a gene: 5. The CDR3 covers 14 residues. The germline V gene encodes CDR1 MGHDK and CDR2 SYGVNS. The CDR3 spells CASSEGRVLETQYF. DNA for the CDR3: TGTGCCAGCAGTGAAGGGAGGGTCCTGGAGACCCAGTACTTC.

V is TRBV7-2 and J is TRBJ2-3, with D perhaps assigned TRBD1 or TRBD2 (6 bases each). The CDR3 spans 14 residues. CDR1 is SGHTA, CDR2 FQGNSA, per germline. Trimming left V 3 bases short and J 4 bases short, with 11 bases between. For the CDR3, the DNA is TGTGCCAGCAGCTTTTCAGGGGAGGCAGATACGCAGTATTTT. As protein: CASSFSGEADTQYF.

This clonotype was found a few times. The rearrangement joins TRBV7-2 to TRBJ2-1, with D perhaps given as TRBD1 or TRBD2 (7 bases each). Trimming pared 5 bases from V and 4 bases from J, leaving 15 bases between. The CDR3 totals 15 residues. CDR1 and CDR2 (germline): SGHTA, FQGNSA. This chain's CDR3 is CASSPQGGRYNEQFF. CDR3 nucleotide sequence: TGTGCCAGCAGCCCCCAGGGGGGGAGGTACAATGAGCAGTTCTTC. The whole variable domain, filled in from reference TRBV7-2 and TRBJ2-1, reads GAGVSQSPSNKVTEKGKDVELRCDPISGHTALYWYRQSLGQGLEFLIYFQGNSAPDKSGLPSDRFSAERTGGSVSTLTIQRTQQEDSAVYLCASSPQGGRYNEQFFGPGTRLTVL.

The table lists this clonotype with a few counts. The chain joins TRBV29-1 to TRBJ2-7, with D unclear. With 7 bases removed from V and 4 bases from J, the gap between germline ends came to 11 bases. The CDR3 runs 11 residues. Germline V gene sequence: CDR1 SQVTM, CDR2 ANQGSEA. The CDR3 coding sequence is TGCAGCGGAATTGTGGGATACGAGCAGTACTTC. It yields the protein CSGIVGYEQYF.

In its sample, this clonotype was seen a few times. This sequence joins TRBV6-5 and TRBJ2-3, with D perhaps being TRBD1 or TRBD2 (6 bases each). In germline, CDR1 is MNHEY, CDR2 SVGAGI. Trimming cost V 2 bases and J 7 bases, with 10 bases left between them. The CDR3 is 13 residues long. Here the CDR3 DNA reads TGTGCCAGCAGTTACGGGGGGCTGAATACGCAGTATTTT. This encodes CASSYGGLNTQYF.

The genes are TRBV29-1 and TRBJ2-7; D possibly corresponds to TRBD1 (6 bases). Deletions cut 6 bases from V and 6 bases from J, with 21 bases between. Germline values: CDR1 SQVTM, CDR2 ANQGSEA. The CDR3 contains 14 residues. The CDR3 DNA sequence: TGCAGCGTCAAAAAGGGCAGGGGCCCCCTCGAGCAGTACTTC. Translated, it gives CSVKKGRGPLEQYF.

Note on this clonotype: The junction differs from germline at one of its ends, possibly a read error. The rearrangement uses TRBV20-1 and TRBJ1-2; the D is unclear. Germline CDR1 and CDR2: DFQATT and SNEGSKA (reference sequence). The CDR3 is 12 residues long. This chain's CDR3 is CSARDPGDGCTF. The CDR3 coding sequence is TGCAGTGCTAGAGATCCAGGAGATGGCTGCACCTTC.

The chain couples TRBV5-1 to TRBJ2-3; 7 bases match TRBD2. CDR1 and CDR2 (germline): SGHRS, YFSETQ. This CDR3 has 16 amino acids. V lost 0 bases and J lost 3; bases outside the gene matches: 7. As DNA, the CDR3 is TGCGCCAGCAGCTTGGGACGCGGGGGAGGGACAGATACGCAGTATTTT. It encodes CASSLGRGGGTDTQYF.

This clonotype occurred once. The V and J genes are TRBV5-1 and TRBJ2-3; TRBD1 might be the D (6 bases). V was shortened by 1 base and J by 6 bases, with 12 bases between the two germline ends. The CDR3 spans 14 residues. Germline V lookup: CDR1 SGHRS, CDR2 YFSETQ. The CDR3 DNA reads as TGCGCCAGCAGCTTGAACAGGGCAGGGGATACGCAGTATTTT. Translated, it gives CASSLNRAGDTQYF. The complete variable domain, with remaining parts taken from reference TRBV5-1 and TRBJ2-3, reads KAGVTQTPRYLIKTRGQQVTLSCSPISGHRSVSWYQQTPGQGLQFLFEYFSETQRNKGNFPGRFSGRQFSNSRSEMNVSTLELGDSALYLCASSLNRAGDTQYFGPGTRLTVL.

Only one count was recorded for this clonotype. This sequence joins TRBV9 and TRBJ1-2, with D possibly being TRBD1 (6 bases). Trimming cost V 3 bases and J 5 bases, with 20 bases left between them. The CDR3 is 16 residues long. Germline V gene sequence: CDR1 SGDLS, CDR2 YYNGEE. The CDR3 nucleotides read TGTGCCAGCAGCGGAGGAGGGCCAGGGGCTCGGTATGGCTACACCTTC. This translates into CASSGGGPGARYGYTF.

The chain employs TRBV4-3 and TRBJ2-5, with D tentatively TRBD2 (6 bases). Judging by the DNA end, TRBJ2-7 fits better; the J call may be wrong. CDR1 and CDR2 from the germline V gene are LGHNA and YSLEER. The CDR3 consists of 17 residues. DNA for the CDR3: TGCGCCAGCAGCCAGCCCTCGCGGGAAATGGGTGACTACGAGCAGTACTTC. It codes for CASSQPSREMGDYEQYF.

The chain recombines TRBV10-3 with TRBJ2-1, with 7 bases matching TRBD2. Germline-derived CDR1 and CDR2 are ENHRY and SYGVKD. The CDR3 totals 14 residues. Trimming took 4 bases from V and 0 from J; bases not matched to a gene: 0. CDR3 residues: CAISGGGSYNEQFF. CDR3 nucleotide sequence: TGTGCCATCAGTGGGGGGGGCTCCTACAATGAGCAGTTCTTC.

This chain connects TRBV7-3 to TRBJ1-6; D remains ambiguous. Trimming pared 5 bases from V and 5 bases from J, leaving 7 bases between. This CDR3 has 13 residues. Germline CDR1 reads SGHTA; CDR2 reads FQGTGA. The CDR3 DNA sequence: TGTGCCAGCAGCGGCTCGGATAATTCACCCCTCCACTTT. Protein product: CASSGSDNSPLHF. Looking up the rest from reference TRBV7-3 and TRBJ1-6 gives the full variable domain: GAGVSQTPSNKVTEKGKYVELRCDPISGHTALYWYRQSLGQGPEFLIYFQGTGAADDSGLPNDRFFAVRPEGSVSTLKIQRTERGDSAVYLCASSGSDNSPLHFGNGTRLTVT.

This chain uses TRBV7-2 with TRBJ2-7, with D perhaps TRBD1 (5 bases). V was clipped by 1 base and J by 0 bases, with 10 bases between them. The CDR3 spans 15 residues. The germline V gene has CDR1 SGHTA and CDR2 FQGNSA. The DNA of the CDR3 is TGTGCCAGCAGCTTAGTTTTCGACAGCTCCTACGAGCAGTACTTC. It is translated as CASSLVFDSSYEQYF.

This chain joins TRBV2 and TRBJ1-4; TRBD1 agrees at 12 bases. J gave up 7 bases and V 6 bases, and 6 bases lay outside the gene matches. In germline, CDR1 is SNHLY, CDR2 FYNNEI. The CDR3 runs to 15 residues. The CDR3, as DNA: TGTGCCAGCAGCTTGGGACAGGGGGCTAGTGAAAAACTGTTTTTT. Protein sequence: CASSLGQGASEKLFF. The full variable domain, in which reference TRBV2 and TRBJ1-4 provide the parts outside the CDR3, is EPEVTQTPSHQVTQMGQEVILRCVPISNHLYFYWYRQILGQKVEFLVSFYNNEISEKSEIFDDQFSVERPDGSNFTLKIRSTKLEDSAMYFCASSLGQGASEKLFFGSGTQLSVL.